Presented here are 20 T cell receptor beta chains from one specimen sequenced in a study of regulatory T cells in long-lasting Graves disease. The sample's time point: newly diagnosed GD, antithyroid drugs for less than 3 months. Extracted RNA from PBMCs served as the source of the TCR library. The TCR beta library used iRepertoire HTBI primers with Arm-PCR amplification of CDR3. TCRdb reprocessed the multiplex PCR reads with MiXCR, giving one entry per CDR3 protein. The sample holds about 620,000 distinct CDR3 sequences, roughly 16% seen once. In addition, the sample was reused for a study of T cells in Graves' hyperthyroidism and ophthalmopathy.

The sequencing used peripheral blood mononuclear cells (PBMCs), collected at new diagnosis, from a patient treated with antithyroid drugs. Receptor source: a woman under 40 with Graves disease.

This clonotype was detected only a few times. J is TRBJ2-3 and V is TRBV18; weak D call: TRBD2 (5 bases). This CDR3 region has 17 residues. In germline, CDR1 is KGHSH, CDR2 LQKENI. With 6 bases removed from V and 7 bases from J, the gap between germline ends came to 26 bases. The CDR3 sequence is CASSQGLQRTPSYTQYF. The CDR3 DNA reads as TGTGCCAGCTCTCAAGGCCTCCAGCGGACTCCATCCTATACGCAGTATTTT.

This chain joins TRBV10-2 and TRBJ2-2; the D is unclear. This CDR3 has 10 residues. The V end lost 8 bases, the J end lost 7 bases, and 5 bases lay between the germline ends. CDR1 is WSHSY, CDR2 SAAADI, per germline. In DNA, the CDR3 is TGCGCCAGCGGAGTCGGGGAGCTGTTTTTT. This sequence encodes CASGVGELFF.

This sequence joins TRBV30 and TRBJ2-3; 11 nucleotides line up with TRBD2. The CDR3 sequence is 16 residues long. Germline loops: CDR1 GTSNPN, CDR2 SVGIG (reference sequence). With V trimmed by 2 bases and J by 0 bases, 4 bases remained unmatched. The CDR3 sequence is CAWSHGTSGSTDTQYF. As DNA, the CDR3 is TGTGCCTGGAGTCACGGGACTAGCGGAAGCACAGATACGCAGTATTTT.

V gene TRBV15 combines with J gene TRBJ1-1, with D possibly being TRBD1 (6 bases). The CDR3 length is 13 residues. Germline CDR1 LNHNV, CDR2 YYDKDF (reference sequence). Trimming pared 7 bases from V and 2 bases from J, leaving 11 bases between. The CDR3 bases are TGTGCCACCACCGGGACACTCAACACTGAAGCTTTCTTT. Amino acid sequence: CATTGTLNTEAFF.

The chain carries TRBV5-1 and TRBJ2-3; TRBD2 matches 8 bases. Germline CDR1 SGHRS, CDR2 YFSETQ. Losses at the gene ends were 1 base for V and 2 bases for J; bases not matched to a gene: 21. This CDR3 spans 21 amino acids. CDR3 protein: CASSLRVEDAGLADVTDTQYF. In DNA form, the CDR3 reads TGCGCCAGCAGCTTGAGGGTCGAAGACGCCGGACTAGCCGACGTCACAGATACGCAGTATTTT.

The chain uses TRBV24-1 and TRBJ2-5, with D uncertain. The CDR3 consists of 15 residues. Trimming cost V 4 bases and J 4 bases, with 15 bases left between them. CDR1 and CDR2 from the germline V gene are KGHDR and SFDVKD. This CDR3 is CATSERLQLGETQYF. CDR3 DNA sequence: TGTGCCACCAGTGAACGCCTACAGCTGGGAGAGACCCAGTACTTC.

At least ten counts were recorded for this clonotype. The chain has TRBV11-2 and TRBJ2-7; D perhaps matches TRBD1 (5 bases). Germline CDR1 is SGHAT and CDR2 is FQNNGV. The CDR3 has 17 amino acids. The V and J ends lost 2 bases and 1 base respectively, with 18 bases between them. CDR3: CASSLLSRQWASYEQYF. The CDR3 DNA is TGTGCCAGCAGCTTATTGTCCCGACAGTGGGCGTCCTACGAGCAGTACTTC. The full variable domain, in which reference TRBV11-2 and TRBJ2-7 provide the parts outside the CDR3, is EAGVAQSPRYKIIEKRQSVAFWCNPISGHATLYWYQQILGQGPKLLIQFQNNGVVDDSQLPKDRFSAERLKGVDSTLKIQPAKLEDSAVYLCASSLLSRQWASYEQYFGPGTRLTVT.

This chain connects TRBV4-1 to TRBJ2-2, with D perhaps assigned TRBD1 or TRBD2 (6 bases each). The CDR3 is 15 residues long. V dropped 3 bases and J dropped 5 bases, with 13 bases sitting between them. Germline CDR1 and CDR2: MGHRA and YSYEKL. The DNA of the CDR3 is TGCGCCAGCAGCCATTCCGGGGGCCTTACCGGGGAGCTGTTTTTT. It encodes CASSHSGGLTGELFF.

As for this clonotype: A much bigger clone sits one base away, suggesting this may be a read error. The rearrangement joins TRBV28 to TRBJ1-6; perhaps TRBD1 as D (6 bases). The CDR3 is 14 amino acids. Germline V gene data show CDR1 as MDHEN and CDR2 as SYDVKM. The CDR3 region is CASSFLGGNPPLHF. The CDR3 region has the DNA TGTGCCAGCAGTTTTTTAGGGGGTAATCCACCCCTCCACTTT. The whole variable domain, filled in from reference TRBV28 and TRBJ1-6, reads DVKVTQSSRYLVKRTGEKVFLECVQDMDHENMFWYRQDPGLGLRLIYFSYDVKMKEKGDIPEGYSVSREKKERFSLILESASTNQTSMYLCASSFLGGNPPLHFGNGTRLTVT.

The V call is TRBV28, the J call TRBJ1-5; a weak D match, TRBD1 (6 bases). The V gene lost 1 base and the J gene lost 4 bases, with 8 bases spanning the gap. CDR1 and CDR2 (germline): MDHEN, SYDVKM. The CDR3 consists of 14 residues. CDR3 bases: TGTGCCAGCAGTTTATTCCAGGGGAATCAGCCCCAGCATTTT. Amino acid sequence: CASSLFQGNQPQHF.

The genes are TRBV14 and TRBJ2-7, with 9 bases identical to TRBD1. The CDR3 has 14 amino acids. The junction had 10 bases not matched to a gene; V was cut back by 6 bases and J by 7 bases. CDR1 and CDR2 from the germline V gene are SGHDN and FVKESK. DNA of the CDR3: TGTGCCAGCAGTGCCGGGACAGGGTCCCAGGAGCAGTACTTC. Residues: CASSAGTGSQEQYF. The entire variable domain, with the rest obtained from reference TRBV14 and TRBJ2-7, is as follows: EAGVTQFPSHSVIEKGQTVTLRCDPISGHDNLYWYRRVMGKEIKFLLHFVKESKQDESGMPNNRFLAERTGGTYSTLKVQPAELEDSGVYFCASSAGTGSQEQYFGPGTRLTVT.

Of note for this clonotype: This may be a read error: a much more frequent sequence differs by one nucleotide. This chain connects TRBV28 to TRBJ2-3, with 11 bases matching TRBD2. The CDR3 totals 17 residues. Germline V gene data show CDR1 as MDHEN and CDR2 as SYDVKM. The CDR3 DNA follows: TGTGCCTGCAGTGCCGGGACTAGCGGAATTAGCACAGATACGCAGTATTTT. It translates to CACSAGTSGISTDTQYF.

Of note for this clonotype: The limits of the CDR3 on the DNA are not certain, so only TCRdb's listed CDR3 is given. The V call is TRBV2, the J call TRBJ1-5. The CDR3 spans 22 residues, counting both ends. Germline loops: CDR1 SNHLY, CDR2 FYNNEI. The CDR3: CASSEVGSGLHQYFGPGQPQHF.

This clonotype was detected ten times or more. This rearrangement joins TRBV29-1 to TRBJ2-3; 8 nucleotides line up with TRBD1. V shed 8 bases and J 2 bases; nucleotides not matched to a gene: 6. The CDR3 runs 13 residues. Germline CDR1 and CDR2: SQVTM and ANQGSEA. CDR3 sequence (DNA): TGCAGCTATCCGGGACAGGTCACAGATACGCAGTATTTT. Translating it yields CSYPGQVTDTQYF.

In this sample, this clonotype turned up a few times. The V gene is TRBV6-5, the J gene TRBJ2-5; the match to TRBD2 covers 7 bases. CDR1 is MNHEY, CDR2 SVGAGI, per germline. The CDR3 contains 16 residues. V lost 0 bases, J lost 8 bases, and 12 bases stayed unmatched. Here the CDR3 reads CASSYSSRRGGVTQYF. In nucleotides, the CDR3 is TGTGCCAGCAGTTACTCGAGCAGGAGGGGAGGGGTTACCCAGTACTTC.

This clonotype was recorded many times. The CDR3 reads CASSHPTGGNTEAFF. The DNA for the CDR3 is TGTGCCAGCAGCCACCCGACAGGGGGTAACACTGAAGCTTTCTTT. This chain connects TRBV7-9 to TRBJ1-1, with 9 bases aligning to TRBD1. The CDR3 sequence is 15 residues long. Germline lookup yields CDR1 SEHNR and CDR2 FQNEAQ (reference sequence). J lost 2 bases, V lost 5 bases, and 6 bases had no gene match.

With respect to this clonotype: A much larger clonotype is one base distant, so this may be a read error. This sequence joins TRBV6-5 and TRBJ2-7; 12 nucleotides line up with TRBD1. CDR3 length: 14 amino acids. V shed 2 bases and J 6 bases; nucleotides not matched to a gene: 2. Germline lookup yields CDR1 MNHEY and CDR2 SVGAGI. CDR3 nucleotides: TGTGCCAGCAGTTACAGGGACAGGGGGCGCGAGCAGTACTTC. This gives the protein CASSYRDRGREQYF.

The sample holds many counts of this clonotype. The chain employs TRBV7-9 and TRBJ1-1; 9 positions match TRBD1. The CDR3 length is 14 residues. V dropped 5 bases and J dropped 7; count of bases not matched to a gene: 8. Germline V gene data show CDR1 as SEHNR and CDR2 as FQNEAQ (reference sequence). CDR3 DNA: TGTGCCAGCAGCGATACAGGGGGCGCGAATGAAGCTTTCTTT. Protein: CASSDTGGANEAFF.

CDR3 sequence reads: CASSTQTGNSYEQYF. CDR3 DNA sequence: TGTGCCAGCAGCACCCAGACAGGAAACTCCTACGAGCAGTACTTC. The chain has TRBV7-6 and TRBJ2-7, with D perhaps TRBD1 (6 bases). V was shortened by 5 bases and J by 0 bases, with 14 bases between the two germline ends. Germline CDR1 and CDR2: SGHVS and FNYEAQ. CDR3 length: 15 residues.

This clonotype has only a few counts. The chain is built from TRBV9 and TRBJ1-2; tentative D call: TRBD1 (6 bases). This CDR3 spans 13 amino acids. V lost 2 bases, J lost 4 bases, and 9 bases lay in between. The germline CDR1 and CDR2 sequences are SGDLS and YYNGEE. The CDR3 reads CASSVATGYGYTF. CDR3 DNA: TGTGCCAGCAGCGTCGCGACAGGCTATGGCTACACCTTC.